This T cell receptor beta chain was found in a study of PD-L1 blockade in urothelial cancer. Overall study: Analysis of the blood was performed 3 weeks (second dose) and 6 weeks after treatment start. Study results and limitations: By 3 weeks, tumor-associated blood clones had expanded more in durable-benefit patients.

Assay: immunoSEQ multiplex PCR; the TCRdb copy retains only in-frame clones and omits some. Of more than 60,000 clones detected, 88% appear once; the ten largest clones hold approximately 10%. The time point: peripheral blood 6 weeks after treatment start. Pretreatment sampling and on-treatment sampling together yielded between 1 and 8 samples for each patient. Germline CDR1 reads SGHVS; CDR2 reads FNYEAQ. This CDR3 region has 15 residues. J lost 5 bases, V lost 5 bases, and 3 bases had no gene match. A remark on this clone: Its antigen remains unknown.

The receptor comes from a man aged 55 to 69 with urothelial cancer. Sequenced material: PBMCs, taken around atezolizumab (anti-PD-L1) treatment. This chain joins TRBV7-6 and TRBJ1-4; TRBD1 matches at 12 bases. The CDR3 here is CASSRGTGGNEKLFF. CDR3 in DNA: TGTGCCAGCAGCCGCGGGACAGGGGGCAATGAAAAACTGTTTTTT.